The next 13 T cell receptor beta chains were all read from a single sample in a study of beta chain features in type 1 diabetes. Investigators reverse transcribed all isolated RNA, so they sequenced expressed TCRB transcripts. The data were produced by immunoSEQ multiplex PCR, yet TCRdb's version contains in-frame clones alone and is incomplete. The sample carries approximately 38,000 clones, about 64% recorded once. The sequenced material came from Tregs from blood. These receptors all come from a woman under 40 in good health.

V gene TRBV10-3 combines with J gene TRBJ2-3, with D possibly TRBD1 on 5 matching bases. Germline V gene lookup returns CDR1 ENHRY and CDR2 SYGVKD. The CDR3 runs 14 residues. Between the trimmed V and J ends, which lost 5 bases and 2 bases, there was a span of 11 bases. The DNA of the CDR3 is TGTGCCATCAGTCGGACACCCCCCACAGATACGCAGTATTTT. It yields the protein CAISRTPPTDTQYF.

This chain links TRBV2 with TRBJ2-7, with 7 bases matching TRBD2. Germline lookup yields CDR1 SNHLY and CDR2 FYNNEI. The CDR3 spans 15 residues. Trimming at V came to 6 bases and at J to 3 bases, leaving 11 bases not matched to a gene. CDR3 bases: TGTGCCAGCAGCCTAACCCGGGACTACGTCTACGAGCAGTACTTC. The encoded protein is CASSLTRDYVYEQYF. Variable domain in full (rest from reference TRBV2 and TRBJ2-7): EPEVTQTPSHQVTQMGQEVILRCVPISNHLYFYWYRQILGQKVEFLVSFYNNEISEKSEIFDDQFSVERPDGSNFTLKIRSTKLEDSAMYFCASSLTRDYVYEQYFGPGTRLTVT.

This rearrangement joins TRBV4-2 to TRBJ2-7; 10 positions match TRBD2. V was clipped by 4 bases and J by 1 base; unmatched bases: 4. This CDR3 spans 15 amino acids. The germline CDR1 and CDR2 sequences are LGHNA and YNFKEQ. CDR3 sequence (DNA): TGTGCCAGCAGCCGAGAACTAGCGGGATCCTACGAGCAGTACTTC. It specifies CASSRELAGSYEQYF.

CDR3 coding DNA: TGTGCCAGCAGTTCCAGGACAGGTGTCCAAGAGACCCAGTACTTC. It translates to CASSSRTGVQETQYF. The chain links TRBV25-1 to TRBJ2-5; 7 bases align to TRBD1. The CDR3 runs to 15 residues. CDR1 and CDR2 from the germline V gene are MGHDK and SYGVNS. The V and J ends lost 5 bases and 1 base, in that order; junction bases with no gene match: 7.

The CDR3 sequence is CASSIRGGAEAFF. In DNA, the CDR3 is TGTGCCAGTAGTATTCGTGGCGGCGCTGAAGCTTTCTTT. This rearrangement joins TRBV19 to TRBJ1-1; no definite D call. From germline, CDR1 is LNHDA and CDR2 SQIVND (reference sequence). The CDR3 contains 13 residues. Trimming removed 3 bases at V and 6 bases at J, with 11 bases between.

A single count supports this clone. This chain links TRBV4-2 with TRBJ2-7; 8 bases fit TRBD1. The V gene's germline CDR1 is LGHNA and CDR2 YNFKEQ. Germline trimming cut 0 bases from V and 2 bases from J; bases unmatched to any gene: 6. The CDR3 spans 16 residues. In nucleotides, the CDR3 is TGTGCCAGCAGCCAAGATAGGGACAGGTGGACCTACGAGCAGTACTTC. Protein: CASSQDRDRWTYEQYF.

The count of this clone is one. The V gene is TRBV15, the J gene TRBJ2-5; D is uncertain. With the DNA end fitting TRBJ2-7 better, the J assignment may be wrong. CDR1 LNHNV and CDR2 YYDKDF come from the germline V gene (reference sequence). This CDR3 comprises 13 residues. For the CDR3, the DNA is TGTGCCACCAGCCCCCGCGGATCCTACGAGCAGTACTTC. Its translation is CATSPRGSYEQYF.

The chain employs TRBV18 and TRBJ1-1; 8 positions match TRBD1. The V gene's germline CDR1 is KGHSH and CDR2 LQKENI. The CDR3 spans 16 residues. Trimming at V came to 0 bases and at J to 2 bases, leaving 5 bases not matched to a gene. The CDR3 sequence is CASSPPGQELNTEAFF. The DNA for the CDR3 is TGTGCCAGCTCACCACCGGGACAGGAGCTAAACACTGAAGCTTTCTTT.

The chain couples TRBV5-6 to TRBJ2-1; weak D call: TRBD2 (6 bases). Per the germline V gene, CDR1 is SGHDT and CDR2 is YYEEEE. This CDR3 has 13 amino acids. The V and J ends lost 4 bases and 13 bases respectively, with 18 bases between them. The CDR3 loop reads CASSRDIAGSQFF. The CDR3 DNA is TGTGCCAGCAGCCGGGATATAGCCGGGAGTCAGTTCTTC.

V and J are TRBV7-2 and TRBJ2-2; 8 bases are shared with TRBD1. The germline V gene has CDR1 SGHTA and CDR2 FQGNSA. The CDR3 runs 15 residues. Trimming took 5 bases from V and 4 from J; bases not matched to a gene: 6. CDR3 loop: CASSNQGAVTGELFF. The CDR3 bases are TGTGCCAGCAGCAACCAGGGGGCTGTCACCGGGGAGCTGTTTTTT. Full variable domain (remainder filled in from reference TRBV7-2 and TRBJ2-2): GAGVSQSPSNKVTEKGKDVELRCDPISGHTALYWYRQSLGQGLEFLIYFQGNSAPDKSGLPSDRFSAERTGGSVSTLTIQRTQQEDSAVYLCASSNQGAVTGELFFGEGSRLTVL.

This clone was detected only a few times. CDR3 amino acids: CASSSGQFYIQYF. The CDR3, as DNA: TGTGCCAGCAGTAGTGGACAGTTTTATATTCAGTACTTC. V gene TRBV6-5 combines with J gene TRBJ2-4; D is possibly TRBD1 (6 bases). Per germline, CDR1 MNHEY and CDR2 SVGAGI. The CDR3 runs to 13 residues. V gave up 5 bases and J gave up 10 bases, with 15 bases separating them.

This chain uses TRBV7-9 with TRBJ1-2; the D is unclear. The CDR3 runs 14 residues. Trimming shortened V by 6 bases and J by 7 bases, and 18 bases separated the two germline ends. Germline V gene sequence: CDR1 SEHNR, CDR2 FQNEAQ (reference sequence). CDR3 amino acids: CASRKSGRAAGYTF. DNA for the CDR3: TGTGCCAGCAGAAAATCCGGGAGGGCCGCTGGCTACACCTTC.

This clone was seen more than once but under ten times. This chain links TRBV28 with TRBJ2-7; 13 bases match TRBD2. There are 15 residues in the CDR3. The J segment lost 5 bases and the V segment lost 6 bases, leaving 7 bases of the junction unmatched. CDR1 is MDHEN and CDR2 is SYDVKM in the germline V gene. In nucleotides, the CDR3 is TGTGCCAGCAGCCTCGGGACTAGCGGGAACAACGAGCAGTACTTC. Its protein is CASSLGTSGNNEQYF.